The subject of this entry is one T cell receptor (beta chain). Its specificity is unknown. TCRdb fed the 5' RACE reads into MiXCR, producing one record per CDR3 protein. The sample lists roughly 250,000 distinct CDR3 sequences, around 15% occurring once. This record comes from a study of T-cell memory formation after mild COVID-19. Study-level information: The study found TCR clusters largely donor specific.

Germline V gene data show CDR1 as LGHNA and CDR2 as YSLEER. V dropped 5 bases and J dropped 1 base, with 14 bases sitting between them. The CDR3 totals 15 residues. General study points: Mostly located in CM and EM were contracting CD4+ clones, with contracting CD8+ clones located in EMRA. Pre-infection memory held some responding clones, suggesting pre-existing cross-reactive T cells responded. Clones contracting across day 15 to 85 had a balanced CD4/CD8 profile; later expanding clones leaned CD4+.

The chain combines TRBV4-3 with TRBJ2-5, with D possibly being TRBD2 (6 bases). The sequence came from a young man who had mild COVID-19 (a few samples of this study predate the infection). Cell type and time point are not known. The sample comprised PBMCs or a T cell subset sorted from them (not recorded which). The CDR3 coding sequence is TGCGCCAGCAGCTTGCGCCGGGACTCCCAAGAGACCCAGTACTTC. It yields the protein CASSLRRDSQETQYF.